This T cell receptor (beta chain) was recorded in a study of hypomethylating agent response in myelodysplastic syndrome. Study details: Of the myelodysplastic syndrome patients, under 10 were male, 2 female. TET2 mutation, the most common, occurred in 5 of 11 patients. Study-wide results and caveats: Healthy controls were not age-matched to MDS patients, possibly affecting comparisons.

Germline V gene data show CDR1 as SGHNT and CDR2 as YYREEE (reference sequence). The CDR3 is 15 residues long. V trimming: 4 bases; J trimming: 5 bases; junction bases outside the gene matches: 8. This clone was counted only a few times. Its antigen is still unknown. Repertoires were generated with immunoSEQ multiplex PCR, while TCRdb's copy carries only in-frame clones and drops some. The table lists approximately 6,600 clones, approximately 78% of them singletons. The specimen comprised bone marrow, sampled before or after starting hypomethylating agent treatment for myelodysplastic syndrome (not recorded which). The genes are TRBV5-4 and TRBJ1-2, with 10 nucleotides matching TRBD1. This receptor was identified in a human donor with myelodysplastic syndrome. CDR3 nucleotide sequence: TGTGCCAGCAGCAACGACAGGGGGCATTGGTATGGCTACACCTTC. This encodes CASSNDRGHWYGYTF.